This T cell receptor (beta chain) was found in a study of beta chain features in type 1 diabetes. Germline CDR1 LNHDA, CDR2 SQIVND (reference sequence). The CDR3 contains 12 residues. V lost 3 bases, J lost 6 bases, and 7 bases lay in between. This clone was found a few times. Its antigen is undetermined. Of the isolated RNA, all was reverse transcribed, and so the sequenced material was expressed TCRB transcripts. Clones were read by immunoSEQ multiplex PCR, and TCRdb kept only the in-frame ones, dropping some. The table lists around 650,000 clones, 12% of them singletons. Via CD45RO/CCR7/CD25/CD127/CD95/CD27, cells of the CD4+ naive, central memory, regulatory and stem cell-like memory subsets were sorted. Study-level findings and limits: There was no resolution here of whether HLA type influences TCRB rearrangement. TCRB CDR3s from Type 1 diabetes patients were moderately but significantly shorter in all four CD4+ subsets.

This receptor was identified in a man younger than 40 with type 1 diabetes. Sample: naive CD4+ T cells from blood. This sequence joins TRBV19 and TRBJ2-3, with D possibly being TRBD2 (5 bases). CDR3 residues: CASSIRRDTQYF. CDR3 DNA: TGTGCCAGTAGTATTAGGAGGGATACGCAGTATTTT. Drawing the rest from reference TRBV19 and TRBJ2-3, the complete variable domain is DGGITQSPKYLFRKEGQNVTLSCEQNLNHDAMYWYRQDPGQGLRLIYYSQIVNDFQKGDIAEGYSVSREKKESFPLTVTSAQKNPTAFYLCASSIRRDTQYFGPGTRLTVL.